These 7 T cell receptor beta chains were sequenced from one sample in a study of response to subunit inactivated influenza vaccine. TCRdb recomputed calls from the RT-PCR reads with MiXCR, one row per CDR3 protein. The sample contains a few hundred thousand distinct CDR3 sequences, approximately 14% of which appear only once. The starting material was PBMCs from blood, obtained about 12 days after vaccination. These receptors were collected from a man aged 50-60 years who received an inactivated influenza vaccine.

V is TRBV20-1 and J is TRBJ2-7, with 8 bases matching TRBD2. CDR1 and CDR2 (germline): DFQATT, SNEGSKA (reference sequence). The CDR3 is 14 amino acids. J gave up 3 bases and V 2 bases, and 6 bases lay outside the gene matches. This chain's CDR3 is CSARTPGTSYEQYF. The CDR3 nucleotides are TGCAGTGCTAGAACCCCCGGGACTAGCTACGAGCAGTACTTC.

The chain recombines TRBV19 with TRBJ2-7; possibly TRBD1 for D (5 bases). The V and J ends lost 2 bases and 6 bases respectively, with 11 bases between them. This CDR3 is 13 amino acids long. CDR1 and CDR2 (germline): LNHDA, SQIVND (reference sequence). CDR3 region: CASSILQGAEQYF. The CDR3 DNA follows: TGTGCCAGTAGTATACTCCAGGGCGCCGAGCAGTACTTC.

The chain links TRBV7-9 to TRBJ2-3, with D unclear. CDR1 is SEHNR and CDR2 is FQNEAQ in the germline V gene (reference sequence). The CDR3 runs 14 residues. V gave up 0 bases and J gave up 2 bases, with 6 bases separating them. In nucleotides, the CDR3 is TGTGCCAGCAGCTTAGCTTCCCTCACAGATACGCAGTATTTT. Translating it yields CASSLASLTDTQYF. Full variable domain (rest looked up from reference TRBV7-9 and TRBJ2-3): DTGVSQNPRHKITKRGQNVTFRCDPISEHNRLYWYRQTLGQGPEFLTYFQNEAQLEKSRLLSDRFSAERPKGSFSTLEIQRTEQGDSAMYLCASSLASLTDTQYFGPGTRLTVL.

CDR3 sequence reads: CSARLLNEKLFF. In DNA form, the CDR3 reads TGCAGCGCAAGGCTATTAAATGAAAAACTGTTTTTT. This chain connects TRBV29-1 to TRBJ1-4; no definite D call. This CDR3 is built from 12 residues. V was cut by 7 bases and J by 5 bases, with 11 bases left in between. The V gene's germline CDR1 is SQVTM and CDR2 ANQGSEA.

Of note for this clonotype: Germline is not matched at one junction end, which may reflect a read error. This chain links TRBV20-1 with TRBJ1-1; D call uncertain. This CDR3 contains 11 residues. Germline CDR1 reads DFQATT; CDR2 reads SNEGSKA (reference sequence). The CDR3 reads CSAPWNSEAFF. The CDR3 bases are TGCAGTGCCCCCTGGAACTCTGAAGCTTTCTTT.

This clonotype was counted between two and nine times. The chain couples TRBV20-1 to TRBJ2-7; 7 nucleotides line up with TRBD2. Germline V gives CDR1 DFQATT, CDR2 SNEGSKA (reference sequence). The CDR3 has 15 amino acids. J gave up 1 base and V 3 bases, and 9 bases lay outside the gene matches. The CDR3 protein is CSARGSGTGSYEQYF. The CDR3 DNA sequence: TGCAGTGCTAGGGGCAGCGGGACCGGGTCCTACGAGCAGTACTTC.

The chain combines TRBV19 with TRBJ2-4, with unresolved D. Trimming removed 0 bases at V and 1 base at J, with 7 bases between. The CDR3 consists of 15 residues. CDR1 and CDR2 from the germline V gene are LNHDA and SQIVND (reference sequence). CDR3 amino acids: CASSIDGAAKNIQYF. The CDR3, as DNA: TGTGCCAGTAGTATAGACGGAGCGGCCAAAAACATTCAGTACTTC.